This T cell receptor (beta chain) appears in the sequencing data of a study of early T cells in non-severe SARS-CoV-2 infection. The library protocol tagged individual cDNA molecules with unique molecular identifiers. Via MiXCR, TCRdb re-called the 5' RACE reads, giving one row per CDR3 protein. The data show just under 90,000 distinct CDR3 sequences, roughly 14% seen once. The CDR3 is 15 amino acids. Unmatched junction bases numbered 2, after V lost 0 bases and J lost 1 base. Germline V gene sequence: CDR1 MNHNY, CDR2 SVGAGI (reference sequence). The TCR originated in an adult who was a healthcare worker with PCR-confirmed SARS-CoV-2 infection or an uninfected control (not recorded which). The sample comprised whole blood. V is TRBV6-6 and J is TRBJ2-7, with 8 bases matching TRBD2. The CDR3 is CASSYSTSGSYEQYF. CDR3 nucleotides: TGTGCCAGCAGTTACTCAACTAGCGGATCCTACGAGCAGTACTTC.